Reported below is one T cell receptor (beta chain). The antigen is unknown. These data are taken from a study of cytomegalovirus exposure and HLA in healthy donors. Looking at the study overall: Of approximately 400 genotyped donors, about 81% clustered with self-reported Caucasian donors. General study results and limits: Among the sequence variants, a highly shared cluster was likely an artifact of sequencing. A prior analysis recorded that most TCR beta V segments were productive about 90% or about 30% of the time. In vitro data verified three CMV-associated chains as specific for CMV antigens.

The CDR3 length is 11 residues. Germline loops: CDR1 MNHEY, CDR2 SVGAGI. V was trimmed by 9 bases and J by 4 bases, leaving 9 bases between them. The PCR employed 60 Vbeta primers together with 13 Jbeta primers. Sequencing was performed with immunoSEQ multiplex PCR; in TCRdb, only in-frame clones are kept and a portion is missing. The sample contains about 100,000 clones, 75% to 85% of which appear only once. The sample taken for sequencing was PBMCs. The chain carries TRBV6-5 and TRBJ1-1, with D hard to call. The clonotype was recovered from a female donor in good health and CMV-seropositive. The CDR3 spells CASYRGTEAFF. The CDR3 DNA sequence: TGTGCCAGTTACCGGGGCACTGAAGCTTTCTTT.